This T cell receptor (beta chain) was sequenced during a study of T-cell reconstitution after alpha-beta-depleted transplantation in children (dated by TCRdb to about 2016). As for the study more broadly: The study quantitatively tracked T-cell immune reconstitution after TCRalphabeta/CD19-depleted allogeneic hematopoietic cell transplantation in children using TCR repertoire profiling.

In this sample, this clonotype turned up a few times. It lacks a known antigen. The record has no base qualities; no much larger clone is one base away. The library was obtained by PCR. TCRdb shows the sequencer as Illumina HiSeq 2500. TCR libraries were prepared with molecular barcoding, using unique molecular identifiers to normalize TCRbeta repertoire quantification. TCRdb reanalyzed the raw reads on its own, using fastp at Q25 for trimming and MiXCR for clone calling, and kept in-frame beta chains. All rows with the same CDR3 protein become a single entry with the most common DNA and genes. For this sample the table gives about 540,000 distinct CDR3 sequences, of which 15% to 20% were detected only once. The leading ten clones occupy approximately 3% of the sample. Here the sequenced sample was PBMCs from the stem cell graft donor, taken from the stem cell graft. The TCR originated in a human donor who donated a stem cell graft to a child with acute lymphoblastic leukemia.

This receptor has the CDR3 CASSDSGQGRDNEQFF. In nucleotides, the sequence is TGTGCCAGCAGCGATTCGGGACAGGGACGGGACAATGAGCAGTTCTTC. The V gene is TRBV7-3 and the J gene is TRBJ2-1, with 9 bases aligning to TRBD1. The CDR3 contains 16 residues, cysteine and phenylalanine counted. Only CDR3 DNA remains: 48 bases, in frame from the first base. Trimming leaves V shorter by 5 bases and J shorter by 5 bases, with the junction holding 10 bases beyond the gene matches. CDR1 and CDR2 (SGHTA, FQGTGA) derive from the germline V gene.